The 22 T cell receptor beta chains in this list originate from one sample, sequenced in a study of shared clonotypes between healthy human individuals. Repertoires were generated with immunoSEQ multiplex PCR, while TCRdb's copy carries only in-frame clones and drops some. The profile shows 2.3 million or so clones, approximately 95% of them singletons. Sequenced: naive CD4+ T cells from PBMCs. The sample's subset: CD45RA+ positively selected. These receptors all come from a man between 18 and 35 years old in good health. Some clones in this sample may be carry-over from other donors' samples.

Only one count was recorded for this clone. The chain is built from TRBV4-3 and TRBJ2-3; tentative D call: TRBD2 (5 bases). CDR3 length: 16 amino acids. Germline V gene data show CDR1 as LGHNA and CDR2 as YSLEER. V lost 0 bases and J 0 bases, leaving 10 bases between the germline ends. The CDR3 DNA reads TGCGCCAGCAGCCAAGATTACGGGATTAGCACAGATACGCAGTATTTT. Its protein is CASSQDYGISTDTQYF.

The rearrangement uses TRBV10-2 and TRBJ2-3; 13 bases are a match to TRBD2. This CDR3 spans 17 amino acids. With V trimmed by 4 bases and J by 5 bases, 9 bases remained unmatched. Germline V lookup: CDR1 WSHSY, CDR2 SAAADI. CDR3 residues: CASSVRTSGRVQDTQYF. CDR3 bases: TGCGCCAGCAGTGTCCGGACTAGCGGGAGAGTCCAAGATACGCAGTATTTT.

The chain uses TRBV4-1 and TRBJ1-1; D not certain. V was trimmed by 0 bases and J by 6 bases, leaving 8 bases between them. CDR3 length: 13 residues. From germline, CDR1 is MGHRA and CDR2 YSYEKL. Written as DNA, the CDR3 is TGCGCCAGCAGCCAAGATAGAATGGCTGAAGCTTTCTTT. This translates into CASSQDRMAEAFF.

The count of this clone is one. Compared with germline, one end of the junction differs, possibly owing to a read error. V is TRBV7-2 and J is TRBJ2-7; D unresolved. There are 14 residues in the CDR3. Looked up from germline, CDR1 is SGHTA and CDR2 is FQGNSA. The CDR3 loop reads CASSLVRISNEQYF. The CDR3 coding sequence is TGTGCCAGCAGCTTAGTTCGGATCTCCAACGAGCAGTACTTC.

This chain connects TRBV5-1 to TRBJ1-1; D not certain. Germline CDR1 is SGHRS and CDR2 is YFSETQ. This CDR3 is 11 amino acids long. Trimming took 8 bases from V and 5 from J, leaving 10 bases between them. As DNA, the CDR3 is TGCGCCAGTCTAGGGCGGACTGAAGCTTTCTTT. Translated: CASLGRTEAFF.

The V and J genes are TRBV28 and TRBJ1-5; 7 nucleotides line up with TRBD1. CDR3 length equals 14 residues. V dropped 6 bases and J dropped 5; count of bases not matched to a gene: 7. Germline CDR1 reads MDHEN; CDR2 reads SYDVKM. DNA of the CDR3: TGTGCCAGCAGCTACGGACAGGACTATCAGCCCCAGCATTTT. Protein product: CASSYGQDYQPQHF.

The chain is built from TRBV7-9 and TRBJ1-2; 11 bases align to TRBD1. With 4 bases clipped from V and 3 bases from J, the junction kept 4 bases outside the gene matches. Germline CDR1 SEHNR, CDR2 FQNEAQ (reference sequence). The CDR3 has 15 residues. CDR3 protein: CASSSWDRGDYGYTF. In nucleotides, the CDR3 is TGTGCCAGCAGCTCGTGGGACAGGGGGGACTATGGCTACACCTTC.

The chain is built from TRBV11-2 and TRBJ1-3, with D unclear. This CDR3 spans 15 amino acids. Germline loops: CDR1 SGHAT, CDR2 FQNNGV. Between the trimmed V and J ends, which lost 3 bases and 3 bases, there was a span of 12 bases. CDR3 coding DNA: TGTGCCAGCAGCTTGTCGGCGGGAGGTGGAAACACCATATATTTT. The encoded protein is CASSLSAGGGNTIYF. Full variable domain (outside the CDR3, taken from reference TRBV11-2 and TRBJ1-3): EAGVAQSPRYKIIEKRQSVAFWCNPISGHATLYWYQQILGQGPKLLIQFQNNGVVDDSQLPKDRFSAERLKGVDSTLKIQPAKLEDSAVYLCASSLSAGGGNTIYFGEGSWLTVV.

This chain joins TRBV9 and TRBJ2-2, with a possible D match to TRBD2 (5 bases). In germline, CDR1 is SGDLS, CDR2 YYNGEE. The ends were cut back, 4 bases at V and 0 bases at J, with 7 bases in the middle. The CDR3 sequence is 14 residues long. CDR3 region: CASSPDSNTGELFF. Written as DNA, the CDR3 is TGTGCCAGCAGCCCGGACTCGAACACCGGGGAGCTGTTTTTT.

This clone was detected only a few times. The J gene is TRBJ1-1, the V gene TRBV25-1; no reliable D call. Trimming left V 4 bases short and J 4 bases short, with 10 bases between. CDR3 size: 13 residues. Germline values: CDR1 MGHDK, CDR2 SYGVNS. This CDR3 is CASSARVGTEAFF. Here the CDR3 DNA reads TGTGCCAGCAGTGCAAGGGTAGGCACTGAAGCTTTCTTT.

This chain links TRBV7-8 with TRBJ2-1; TRBD1 matches 8 bases. Unmatched junction bases numbered 12, after V lost 5 bases and J lost 9 bases. CDR3 length: 15 amino acids. Germline V CDR1 and CDR2: SGHVS, FQNEAQ. CDR3 sequence (DNA): TGTGCCAGCAGCCCTGGTTTGGGACAGGTGTCTGAGCAGTTCTTC. This encodes CASSPGLGQVSEQFF.

CDR3 in amino acids: CAPVGGTEAFF. CDR3 nucleotides: TGTGCCCCAGTGGGGGGCACTGAAGCTTTCTTT. The chain combines TRBV10-3 with TRBJ1-1; D is possibly TRBD1 (5 bases). CDR1 is ENHRY and CDR2 is SYGVKD in the germline V gene. There are 11 residues in the CDR3. V was shortened by 11 bases and J by 4 bases, with 11 bases between the two germline ends.

The chain couples TRBV9 to TRBJ2-1, with D possibly being TRBD2 (6 bases). The germline gives CDR1 SGDLS, CDR2 YYNGEE. Trimming removed 4 bases at V and 10 bases at J, with 12 bases between. The CDR3 is 12 amino acids. The CDR3 region has the DNA TGTGCCAGCAGCCCTACTAGCACAGAGCAGTTCTTC. This sequence encodes CASSPTSTEQFF.

As regards this clone: In the same sample, other DNA sequences code for this CDR3. This chain connects TRBV7-9 to TRBJ2-5; D perhaps matches TRBD1 (6 bases). The CDR3 has 14 amino acids. CDR1 is SEHNR, CDR2 FQNEAQ, per germline (reference sequence). V lost 5 bases and J lost 5, with 15 bases in between. The CDR3 is CASSPRGGVETQYF. CDR3 sequence (DNA): TGTGCCAGCAGCCCCAGGGGTGGGGTCGAGACCCAGTACTTC.

The V and J genes are TRBV13 and TRBJ1-2; possible D gene TRBD1, 6 bases. CDR1 and CDR2 from the germline V gene are PRHDT and FYEKMQ (reference sequence). The CDR3 is 15 amino acids. V shed 0 bases and J shed 3 bases, with 11 bases lying between them. The CDR3 DNA is TGTGCCAGCAGCTTAGGAGTGCAGGGGCACTATGGCTACACCTTC. Protein product: CASSLGVQGHYGYTF.

V is TRBV6-1 and J is TRBJ2-5; no firm D call. The germline V gene encodes CDR1 MNHNS and CDR2 SASEGT. Trimming stripped 4 bases from V and 5 bases from J, with 11 bases between. The CDR3 extends over 13 amino acids. The DNA of the CDR3 is TGTGCCAGCAGTGTAAGCCCCCGGGAGACCCAGTACTTC. This codes for CASSVSPRETQYF.

The chain recombines TRBV7-3 with TRBJ2-3; D is uncertain. Germline-derived CDR1 and CDR2 are SGHTA and FQGTGA. This CDR3 is 14 amino acids long. V was clipped by 2 bases and J by 4 bases, with 10 bases between them. CDR3 coding DNA: TGTGCCAGCAGCTTAGCAACCAACGCAGATACGCAGTATTTT. Translation gives CASSLATNADTQYF.

The chain links TRBV9 to TRBJ2-3; TRBD1 matches 7 bases. The CDR3 has 15 amino acids. The J segment lost 5 bases and the V segment lost 2 bases, leaving 8 bases of the junction unmatched. CDR1 and CDR2 (germline): SGDLS, YYNGEE. The CDR3 protein is CASSVNRGSVDTQYF. CDR3 DNA: TGTGCCAGCAGCGTCAACAGGGGTAGTGTAGATACGCAGTATTTT.

The chain combines TRBV2 with TRBJ1-1, with 10 nucleotides matching TRBD1. Germline V CDR1 and CDR2: SNHLY, FYNNEI. The CDR3 sequence is 13 residues long. V lost 6 bases, J lost 6 bases, and 4 bases stayed unmatched. CDR3 residues: CASRGTGASEAFF. The DNA for the CDR3 is TGTGCCAGCAGGGGGACAGGGGCTTCTGAAGCTTTCTTT.

The CDR3 bases are TGTGCCACTTCCTCGAGTCCTGGGGAAAAACTGTTTTTT. Translated: CATSSSPGEKLFF. The chain joins TRBV10-3 to TRBJ1-4; D is unresolved. V was trimmed by 10 bases and J by 8 bases, leaving 17 bases between them. Germline V lookup: CDR1 ENHRY, CDR2 SYGVKD. CDR3 length equals 13 residues.

The V call is TRBV5-1, the J call TRBJ2-7, with TRBD2 identical over 8 bases. Looked up from germline, CDR1 is SGHRS and CDR2 is YFSETQ. This CDR3 is 16 amino acids long. Trimming cost V 0 bases and J 4 bases; bases outside gene matches: 9. The CDR3 DNA follows: TGCGCCAGCAGCTTGGGGTCGGGAGGGCTTCTTTACGAGCAGTACTTC. Amino acid sequence: CASSLGSGGLLYEQYF.

V gene TRBV7-9 combines with J gene TRBJ2-1; 10 bases agree with TRBD1. J was trimmed by 3 bases and V by 6 bases; bases with no gene match: 5. Germline V lookup: CDR1 SEHNR, CDR2 FQNEAQ (reference sequence). The CDR3 loop spans 15 amino acids. Written as DNA, the CDR3 is TGTGCCAGCAGTTACCGGGACAGGGGCTACAATGAGCAGTTCTTC. Its translation: CASSYRDRGYNEQFF.